This T cell receptor beta chain was documented in a study of fetal regulatory T cell absence and autoimmunity. Assay: immunoSEQ multiplex PCR; the TCRdb copy retains only in-frame clones and omits some. The repertoire holds about 95,000 clones, 72% seen once, with roughly 2% in the top ten. There are a few counts of this clone. The antigen is not known. V lost 0 bases, J lost 0 bases, and 7 bases lay in between. Germline values: CDR1 SGHRS, CDR2 YFSETQ. The CDR3 consists of 14 residues. Study-wide results and caveats: Oligoclonal TCR enrichment in pancreas over cord blood reached over 90-fold for some clones. Broadly similar TRB gene family usage was seen in pancreas and cord blood.

The sequence was collected from a male donor with IPEX syndrome. The chain uses TRBV5-1 and TRBJ2-7; D is unresolved. Sequencing was done on a sample of pancreas tissue. CDR3 nucleotides: TGCGCCAGCAGCTTGGCGGGTAGCTCCTACGAGCAGTACTTC. This encodes CASSLAGSSYEQYF. Based on the CDR3 plus reference TRBV5-1 and TRBJ2-7, the full variable domain is KAGVTQTPRYLIKTRGQQVTLSCSPISGHRSVSWYQQTPGQGLQFLFEYFSETQRNKGNFPGRFSGRQFSNSRSEMNVSTLELGDSALYLCASSLAGSSYEQYFGPGTRLTVT.